Listed below are T cell receptor beta chains from one sample, sequenced in a study of OX40 agonist ivuxolimab in advanced cancers. Libraries were prepared by immunoSEQ multiplex PCR; TCRdb keeps only in-frame clonotypes and omits some of them. The table has around 62,000 clones, 80% to 90% seen once. The material was CD4+ or CD8+ T cells sorted from blood, obtained in a trial of the OX40 agonist ivuxolimab. All receptors derive from an adult with an advanced solid tumor such as melanoma, head and neck, liver or kidney cancer. The conserved cysteine and the conserved F or W are not part of the CDR3 here. Only part of the rows carry a size: once, few, many, or a class if the clone is expanded.

TRBV5-1	14	.	TRBJ1-4	ASSPDRAATNEKLL
TRBV6-4	12	.	TRBJ1-1	ASRSGTGVTEAF
TRBV5-4	11	.	TRBJ1-1	ASSLVGRIEAF
TRBV9	14	.	TRBJ1-4	ASSTRAQGSNEKLF
TRBV7-2	12	.	TRBJ1-2	ASSLGGQIYGYT
TRBV6-5	11	.	TRBJ2-7	ASTAGTTYEQY
TRBV10-3	11	.	TRBJ2-3	AISAASTDTQY
TRBV19	13	.	TRBJ1-5	ASSIVREGNQPQH
TRBV7-2	13	.	TRBJ1-2	ASSFGPRRGHGYT
TRBV2	12	.	TRBJ2-5	ASKRAGGRETQY
TRBV7-2	15	.	TRBJ2-7	ASSFPATGGMTYEQY
TRBV9	12	.	TRBJ2-2	ASSAQTNTGELF
TRBV6-5	13	.	TRBJ2-3	ASSRQGLRADTQY
TRBV6-1	11	.	TRBJ1-1	ASSEFVNTEAF
TRBV9	12	.	TRBJ1-1	ASSPASLNTEAF
TRBV6-1	11	.	TRBJ2-4	ASRLGGEGFQY
TRBV28	11	once	TRBJ1-1	ASSPARGGEAF
TRBV15	15	.	TRBJ1-6	ATSRVLGWTGDSPLH
TRBV11-1	13	.	TRBJ2-7	ASSLVAAGVGEQY
TRBV19	14	.	TRBJ2-3	ASSIASGPGGDTQY
TRBV4-1	13	.	TRBJ2-1	ASSQGGLARNEQF
TRBV7-6	13	.	TRBJ2-7	ASSLGAGGGYEQY
TRBV6-1	13	.	TRBJ1-2	ASSEEWPGGYGYT
TRBV5-4	11	.	TRBJ2-7	ASGGDRVNEQY
TRBV14	14	.	TRBJ2-7	ASSQPVRTDSYEQY
TRBV27	12	.	TRBJ2-7	ASSFTSVSYEQY
TRBV7-8	15	.	TRBJ1-1	ASSLVSGGSLNTEAF
TRBV28	10	.	TRBJ1-1	ASSYLGTEAF
TRBV5-1	11	.	TRBJ1-1	ASSLESVAQAF
TRBV15	13	.	TRBJ2-3	ATSRERKSTDTQY
TRBV7-8	12	once	TRBJ2-2	ASSLDGRAGELF
TRBV5-4	15	.	TRBJ1-3	ASSPGTGAVSGNTIY
TRBV7-9	11	.	TRBJ1-2	ASGSGGNYGYT
TRBV20-1	8	.	TRBJ1-5	SAGQGPQH
TRBV21-1	12	.	TRBJ2-5	ASSKRGREETQY
TRBV7-2	16	.	TRBJ2-1	ASSLPPGTSLGGNEQF
TRBV19	12	.	TRBJ1-1	ASSMDRVRTEAF
TRBV7-9	9	.	TRBJ1-1	ASSLQGVAF
TRBV6-5	14	.	TRBJ2-5	ASSYGGAAPGETQY
TRBV2	11	.	TRBJ1-2	ASSRDINYGYT
TRBV4-3	11	.	TRBJ1-1	ASSQGQNTEAF